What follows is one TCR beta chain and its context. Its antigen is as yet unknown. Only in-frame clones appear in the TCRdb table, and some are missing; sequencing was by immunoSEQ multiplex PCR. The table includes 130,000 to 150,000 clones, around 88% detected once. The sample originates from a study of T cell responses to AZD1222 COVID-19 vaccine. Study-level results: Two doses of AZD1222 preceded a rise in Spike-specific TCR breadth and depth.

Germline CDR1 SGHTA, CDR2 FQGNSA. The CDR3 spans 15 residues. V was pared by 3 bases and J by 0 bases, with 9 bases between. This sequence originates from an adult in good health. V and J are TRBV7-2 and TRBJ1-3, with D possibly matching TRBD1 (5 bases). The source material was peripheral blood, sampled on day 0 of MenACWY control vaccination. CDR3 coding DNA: TGTGCCAGCAGCTTGCCAGGGACCTCTGGAAACACCATATATTTT. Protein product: CASSLPGTSGNTIYF. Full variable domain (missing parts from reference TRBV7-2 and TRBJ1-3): GAGVSQSPSNKVTEKGKDVELRCDPISGHTALYWYRQSLGQGLEFLIYFQGNSAPDKSGLPSDRFSAERTGGSVSTLTIQRTQQEDSAVYLCASSLPGTSGNTIYFGEGSWLTVV.